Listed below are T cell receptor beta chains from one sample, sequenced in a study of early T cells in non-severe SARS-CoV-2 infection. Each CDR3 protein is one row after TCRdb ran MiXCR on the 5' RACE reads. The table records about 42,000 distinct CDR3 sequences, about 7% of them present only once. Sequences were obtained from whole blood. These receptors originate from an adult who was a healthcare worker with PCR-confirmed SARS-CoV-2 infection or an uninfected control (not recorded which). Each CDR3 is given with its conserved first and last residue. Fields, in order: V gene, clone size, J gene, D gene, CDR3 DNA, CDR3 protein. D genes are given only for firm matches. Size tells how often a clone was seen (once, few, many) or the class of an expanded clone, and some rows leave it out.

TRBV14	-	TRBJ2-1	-	TGTGCCAGCAGCCAAGGGAGGTTTAGAACCTACAATGAGCAGTTCTTC	CASSQGRFRTYNEQFF
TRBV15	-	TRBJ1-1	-	TGTGCCACCAGCCTTGCCTGGGAGGGGACTGAAGCTTTCTTT	CATSLAWEGTEAFF
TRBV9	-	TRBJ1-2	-	TGTGCCAGCAGCCCCGGGACCGTTAAGGGTGGCTACACCTTC	CASSPGTVKGGYTF
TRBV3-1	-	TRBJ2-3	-	TGTGCCAGCAGCCAAGAAGGAACGGGTAGCACAGATACGCAGTATTTT	CASSQEGTGSTDTQYF
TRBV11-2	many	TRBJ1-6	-	TGTGCCAGCAGCTTTAGGGGGTATAATTCACCCCTCCACTTT	CASSFRGYNSPLHF
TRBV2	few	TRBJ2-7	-	TGTGCCAGCGGGGGGCTCTCCTACGAGCAGTACTTC	CASGGLSYEQYF
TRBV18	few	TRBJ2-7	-	TGTGCCAGCTCACGGGACAATTGGGACGAGCAGTACTTC	CASSRDNWDEQYF
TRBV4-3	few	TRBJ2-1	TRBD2	TGCGCCAGCAGCCCAGTCGCGGGGGATTACAATGAGCAGTTCTTC	CASSPVAGDYNEQFF
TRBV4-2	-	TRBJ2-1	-	TGTGCCAGCAGCCAAGCCCAGGGGACCAAACCTAATGAGCAGTTCTTC	CASSQAQGTKPNEQFF
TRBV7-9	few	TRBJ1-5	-	TGTGCCAGCAGCTTAGGTTCGGGCAGCGGCCATCAGCCCCAGCATTTT	CASSLGSGSGHQPQHF
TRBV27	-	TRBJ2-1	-	TGTGCCAGCAGTTTACTGGGTGTTGAGCAGTTCTTC	CASSLLGVEQFF
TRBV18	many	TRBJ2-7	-	TGTGCCAGCTCCCCCATAGGACTTCACGAGCAGTACTTC	CASSPIGLHEQYF
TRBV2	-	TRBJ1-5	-	TGTGCCAGCAGTCCAGCCAGCCATCAGCCCCAGCATTTT	CASSPASHQPQHF
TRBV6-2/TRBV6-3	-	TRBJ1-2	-	TGTGCCAGCAGGTACTATACGCGGACAGCTTACTATGGCTACACCTTC	CASRYYTRTAYYGYTF
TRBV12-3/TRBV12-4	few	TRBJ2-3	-	TGTGCCAGCAGTTCTTGGGAACGGGTGGGAGATACGCAGTATTTT	CASSSWERVGDTQYF
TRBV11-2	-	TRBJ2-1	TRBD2	TGTGCCAGCAGCCCCATCCCCAGCGGGGCCTACAATGAGCAGTTCTTC	CASSPIPSGAYNEQFF
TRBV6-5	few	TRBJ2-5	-	TGTGCCAGCAGTTACTCGGCAGGGGCAAAAGAGACCCAGTACTTC	CASSYSAGAKETQYF
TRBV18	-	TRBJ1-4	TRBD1	TGTGCCAGCTCACCGACAGGGGCGGCTAATGAAAAACTGTTTTTT	CASSPTGAANEKLFF
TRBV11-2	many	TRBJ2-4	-	TGTGCCAGCAGCTTAGATCCGGGGAACATTCAGTACTTC	CASSLDPGNIQYF
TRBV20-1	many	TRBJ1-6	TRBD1	TGCAGTGCTAGAGATGGTCGCAGGGGACAGGATAATTCACCCCTCCACTTT	CSARDGRRGQDNSPLHF
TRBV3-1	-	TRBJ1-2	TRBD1	TGTGCCAGCAGCCATCTTGACAGGGTCCCACAGGGCTACACCTTC	CASSHLDRVPQGYTF
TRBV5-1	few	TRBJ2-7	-	TGCGCCAGCAGCCCAGACGAGTACGAGCAGTACTTC	CASSPDEYEQYF
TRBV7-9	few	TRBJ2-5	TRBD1	TGTGCCAGCAGCTTAGTCGGACAGGGGGCCAGATACCAAGAGACCCAGTACTTC	CASSLVGQGARYQETQYF
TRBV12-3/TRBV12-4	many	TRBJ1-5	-	TGTGCCAGCAGTTTAGGTGTGGGGGTACCTTACCAGCCCCAGCATTTT	CASSLGVGVPYQPQHF
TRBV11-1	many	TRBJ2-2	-	TGTGCCAGCAGCACGCTGTACAAGGAAACGAACACCGGGGAGCTGTTTTTT	CASSTLYKETNTGELFF
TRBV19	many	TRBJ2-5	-	TGTGCCAGTAGTGAGCAGGGACCCCAAGAGACCCAGTACTTC	CASSEQGPQETQYF
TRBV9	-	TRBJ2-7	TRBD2	TGTGCCAGCAGTATTAGCGGGGCCTCCTACGAGCAGTACTTC	CASSISGASYEQYF
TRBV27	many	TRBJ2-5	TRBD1	TGTGCCAGCAGCCCTACCGGACAGGGAATAAAGACCCAGTACTTC	CASSPTGQGIKTQYF
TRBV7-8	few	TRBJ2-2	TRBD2	TGTGCCAGCAGCCCCCAGGCCCCGGGACTAGCAAACACCGGGGAGCTGTTTTTT	CASSPQAPGLANTGELFF
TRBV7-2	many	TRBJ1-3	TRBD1	TGTGCCAGCAGCGCATCCCGAGACAGGGTTATTGGAAACACCATATATTTT	CASSASRDRVIGNTIYF
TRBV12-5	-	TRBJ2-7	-	TGTGCTAGTGGTTTGGCCGTCGGGAACGAGCAGTACTTC	CASGLAVGNEQYF
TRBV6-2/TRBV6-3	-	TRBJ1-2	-	TGTGCCAGCAGAGGACAGCGACCCGCTAACTATGGCTACACCTTC	CASRGQRPANYGYTF
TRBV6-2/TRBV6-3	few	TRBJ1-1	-	TGTGCCAGCAGTTACCCCCCGATGAGGGTCACTGAAGCTTTCTTT	CASSYPPMRVTEAFF
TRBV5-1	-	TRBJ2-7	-	TGCGCCAGCAGCGCGCTAGGTAACTACGAGCAGTACTTC	CASSALGNYEQYF
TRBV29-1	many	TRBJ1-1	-	TGCAGCGTTCCGCGGGTGAGCACTGAAGCTTTCTTT	CSVPRVSTEAFF
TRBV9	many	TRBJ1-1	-	TGTGCCAGCAGCGGTCCTTTGGGGACTGAAGCTTTCTTT	CASSGPLGTEAFF
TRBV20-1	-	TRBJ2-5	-	TGCAGTGTTGAGAGGAGCGAGAAGACCCAGTACTTC	CSVERSEKTQYF
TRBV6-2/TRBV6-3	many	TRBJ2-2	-	TGTGCCAGCAGTTACCCGAGGGGTCGAGCAAACACCGGGGAGCTGTTTTTT	CASSYPRGRANTGELFF
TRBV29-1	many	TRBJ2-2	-	TGCAGCGTTTCAGGTGGTGGCGGGGAGCTGTTTTTT	CSVSGGGGELFF
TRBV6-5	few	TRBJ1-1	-	TGTGCCAGCTCTCGGGGAGAACTGGTTGAAGCTTTCTTT	CASSRGELVEAFF
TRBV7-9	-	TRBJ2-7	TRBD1	TGTGCCAGCAGCGAGACAGGGGACGAGCAGTACTTC	CASSETGDEQYF
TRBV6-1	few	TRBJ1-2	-	TGTGCCAGCAGAGGCAGCCGGGAAACTAACTATGGCTACACCTTC	CASRGSRETNYGYTF
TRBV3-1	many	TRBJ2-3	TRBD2	TGTGCCAGCAGCCAAGCTGGACTAGCGGGGGCAGATACGCAGTATTTT	CASSQAGLAGADTQYF
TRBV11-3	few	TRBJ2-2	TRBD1	TGTGCCAGCAGCTGCGACAGGGGAACCTGCAACGTCACCGGGGAGCTGTTTTTT	CASSCDRGTCNVTGELFF
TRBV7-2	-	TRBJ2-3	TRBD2	TGTGCCAGCAGCCCACAGCGGGGGGGGCCAGATACGCAGTATTTT	CASSPQRGGPDTQYF
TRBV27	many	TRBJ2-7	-	TGTGCCAGCAGTTTGGGCATTTCCTACGAGCAGTACTTC	CASSLGISYEQYF
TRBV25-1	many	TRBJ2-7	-	TGTGCCAGCAGTGAATTCCAGGGGAGCCCGAACGAGCAGTACTTC	CASSEFQGSPNEQYF
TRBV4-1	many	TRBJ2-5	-	TGCGCCAGCAGCCAATGGAGGCAAGAGACCCAGTACTTC	CASSQWRQETQYF